Listed here are 9 T cell receptor beta chains from one sample, sequenced in a study of T cell repertoires in cytomegalovirus infection. For these receptors, no antigen is known. TCRdb fed the reads into MiXCR, producing one record per CDR3 protein. The data show roughly 730,000 distinct CDR3 sequences, roughly 33% seen once. The source was cultured PBMCs, collected from culture after CMV antigen stimulation. These receptors all stem from a human donor in good health (CMV status not recorded). Some clones in this sample may be carry-over from other donors' samples.

This clonotype was seen a few times. The V and J genes are TRBV6-2 or TRBV6-3 and TRBJ1-5; D not resolved. The CDR3 loop spans 14 amino acids. From germline, CDR1 is MNHEY and CDR2 SVGEGT. Trimming took off 5 bases at V and 5 bases at J, with 13 bases between the two ends. The CDR3: CASSADPVYQPQHF. For the CDR3, the DNA is TGTGCCAGCAGTGCCGACCCAGTCTATCAGCCCCAGCATTTT.

The chain has TRBV5-1 and TRBJ2-1; D may be TRBD1 (6 bases). This CDR3 is 14 amino acids long. Trimming removed 7 bases from V and 0 bases from J, with 11 bases in between. Per germline, CDR1 SGHRS and CDR2 YFSETQ. DNA for the CDR3: TGCGCCAGCCAACAGGGTTTCTCCTACAATGAGCAGTTCTTC. Protein sequence: CASQQGFSYNEQFF.

J is TRBJ1-4 and V is TRBV27; 9 nucleotides align to TRBD1. This CDR3 comprises 15 residues. J gave up 7 bases and V 5 bases, and 8 bases lay outside the gene matches. Germline CDR1 reads MNHEY; CDR2 reads SMNVEV (reference sequence). The CDR3 DNA is TGTGCCAGCAGTAATTACAGGGGGCCGGGTGAAAAACTGTTTTTT. It codes for CASSNYRGPGEKLFF.

The chain recombines TRBV28 with TRBJ1-2; 8 nucleotides line up with TRBD1. Germline V gene sequence: CDR1 MDHEN, CDR2 SYDVKM. The CDR3 length is 16 residues. The V and J ends lost 6 bases and 7 bases, in that order; junction bases with no gene match: 16. Written as DNA, the CDR3 is TGTGCCAGCAGGTCATCCCTCGGACAGGGAATCGTTGGCTACACCTTC. It specifies CASRSSLGQGIVGYTF.

The chain joins TRBV24-1 to TRBJ2-3; D remains unclear. Trimming stripped 3 bases from V and 3 bases from J, with 9 bases between. The CDR3 loop spans 14 amino acids. CDR1 KGHDR and CDR2 SFDVKD come from the germline V gene. DNA for the CDR3: TGTGCCACCAGTGATATCGGGTCGACAGATACGCAGTATTTT. Translation gives CATSDIGSTDTQYF.

The chain has TRBV7-2 and TRBJ2-3; 7 bases match TRBD2. Germline CDR1 SGHTA, CDR2 FQGNSA. V was pared by 0 bases and J by 1 base, with 16 bases of the junction left unmatched. The CDR3 is 20 amino acids. The CDR3 sequence is CASSLARPGPLAGGTDTQYF. CDR3 nucleotides: TGTGCCAGCAGCTTAGCCCGACCGGGACCCCTGGCGGGGGGCACAGATACGCAGTATTTT.

This rearrangement joins TRBV6-1 to TRBJ1-5, with D hard to call. The CDR3 consists of 13 residues. Looked up from germline, CDR1 is MNHNS and CDR2 is SASEGT. With 3 bases removed from V and 4 bases from J, the gap between germline ends came to 7 bases. CDR3 coding DNA: TGTGCCAGCAGTGAGTCCACAAATCAGCCCCAGCATTTT. This gives the protein CASSESTNQPQHF.

The chain employs TRBV20-1 and TRBJ2-5, with TRBD2 matching 9 bases. Germline lookup yields CDR1 DFQATT and CDR2 SNEGSKA (reference sequence). The length of the CDR3 is 15 residues. The trim removed 1 base at V and 3 bases at J, leaving 6 bases unmatched. The CDR3 DNA reads TGCAGTGCTAGAGCTAGCGGGGCCAAGGAAGAGACCCAGTACTTC. It encodes CSARASGAKEETQYF.

In its sample, this clonotype was seen many times. The rearrangement links TRBV7-2 to TRBJ2-1; D call uncertain. The CDR3 covers 15 residues. The V gene lost 5 bases and the J gene lost 2 bases, with 13 bases spanning the gap. Germline CDR1 reads SGHTA; CDR2 reads FQGNSA. The CDR3 coding sequence is TGTGCCAGCAGCCCCGGAAGGACCACCTACAATGAGCAGTTCTTC. Amino acid sequence: CASSPGRTTYNEQFF.